Following are 18 T cell receptor beta chains from one sample sequenced in a study of T cell responses to AZD1222 COVID-19 vaccine. Sequencing was performed with immunoSEQ multiplex PCR; in TCRdb, only in-frame clones are kept and a portion is missing. Of about 180,000 clones listed, roughly 91% are singletons. This specimen consisted of peripheral blood, obtained on day 0 of AZD1222 vaccination. These receptors were obtained from an adult in good health.

The chain is built from TRBV28 and TRBJ1-5; unclear D gene. The V gene's germline CDR1 is MDHEN and CDR2 SYDVKM. The CDR3 loop spans 15 amino acids. V was trimmed by 7 bases and J by 3 bases, leaving 16 bases between them. The CDR3 region is CASTRLVAINQPQHF. In DNA form, the CDR3 reads TGTGCCAGCACCCGGTTGGTGGCGATCAATCAGCCCCAGCATTTT.

The rearrangement uses TRBV6-5 and TRBJ2-1; tentative D call: TRBD1 (6 bases). Trimming pared 5 bases from V and 9 bases from J, leaving 20 bases between. The CDR3 covers 15 residues. The germline gives CDR1 MNHEY, CDR2 SVGAGI. The CDR3 DNA reads as TGTGCCAGCAGTCACGAGTTGTGGGGGCAAGGTGAGCAGTTCTTC. As protein: CASSHELWGQGEQFF.

The rearrangement links TRBV30 to TRBJ1-1; D not resolved. Trimming stripped 2 bases from V and 2 bases from J, with 3 bases between. Germline assignment: CDR1 GTSNPN and CDR2 SVGIG (reference sequence). The CDR3 extends over 11 amino acids. CDR3 sequence (DNA): TGTGCCTGGAGTCATAACACTGAAGCTTTCTTT. It yields the protein CAWSHNTEAFF.

CDR3 amino acids: CASFIEGDTPITGELFF. Written as DNA, the CDR3 is TGTGCCAGCTTCATAGAGGGGGACACCCCGATTACCGGGGAGCTGTTTTTT. The gene calls are TRBV7-9 and TRBJ2-2; TRBD1 might be the D (6 bases). Per the germline V gene, CDR1 is SEHNR and CDR2 is FQNEAQ (reference sequence). V was clipped by 8 bases and J by 5 bases, with 24 bases between them. This CDR3 contains 17 residues.

As for this clone: Other DNA sequences from this sample encode an identical CDR3 as well. The gene calls are TRBV28 and TRBJ1-1; D gene uncertain. In germline, CDR1 is MDHEN, CDR2 SYDVKM. Trimming took off 2 bases at V and 1 base at J, with 8 bases between the two ends. This CDR3 region has 14 residues. CDR3 bases: TGTGCCAGCAGTTTAGGTCGGGGGAACACTGAAGCTTTCTTT. This codes for CASSLGRGNTEAFF.

For this clone: This sample also contains other DNA sequences that code for the same CDR3. The V gene is TRBV10-3, the J gene TRBJ1-1; D uncertain. This CDR3 is 12 amino acids long. V gave up 5 bases and J gave up 1 base, with 5 bases separating them. The V gene's germline CDR1 is ENHRY and CDR2 SYGVKD. The DNA for the CDR3 is TGTGCCATCAGTCCAGGGAACACTGAAGCTTTCTTT. Translation gives CAISPGNTEAFF.

This clone came up once. This rearrangement joins TRBV9 to TRBJ1-6; D not certain. Germline CDR1 SGDLS, CDR2 YYNGEE. The CDR3 covers 14 residues. The V gene lost 0 bases and the J gene lost 6 bases, with 7 bases spanning the gap. The CDR3 bases are TGTGCCAGCAGCGTAGACCAAGTTAATTCACCCCTCCACTTT. Its protein is CASSVDQVNSPLHF. Combining the CDR3 with reference TRBV9 and TRBJ1-6 gives the whole variable domain DSGVTQTPKHLITATGQRVTLRCSPRSGDLSVYWYQQSLDQGLQFLIQYYNGEERAKGNILERFSAQQFPDLHSELNLSSLELGDSALYFCASSVDQVNSPLHFGNGTRLTVT.

The count of this clone is one. The V and J genes are TRBV7-8 and TRBJ2-2, with TRBD1 identical over 7 bases. Germline V lookup: CDR1 SGHVS, CDR2 FQNEAQ. Losses at the gene ends were 5 bases for V and 6 bases for J; bases not matched to a gene: 9. The CDR3 has 15 residues. The CDR3 spells CASSTRQGSAGELFF. CDR3 DNA sequence: TGTGCCAGCAGCACCCGACAGGGAAGCGCCGGGGAGCTGTTTTTT. The full variable domain, rest sourced from reference TRBV7-8 and TRBJ2-2, is GAGVSQSPRYKVAKRGQDVALRCDPISGHVSLFWYQQALGQGPEFLTYFQNEAQLDKSGLPSDRFFAERPEGSVSTLKIQRTQQEDSAVYLCASSTRQGSAGELFFGEGSRLTVL.

The chain couples TRBV5-1 to TRBJ2-7; the match to TRBD1 covers 7 bases. The CDR3 runs to 13 residues. J was trimmed by 4 bases and V by 1 base; bases with no gene match: 2. CDR1 is SGHRS, CDR2 YFSETQ, per germline. The CDR3 region has the DNA TGCGCCAGCAGCTTGACGACAGGGTACGAGCAGTACTTC. Its translation: CASSLTTGYEQYF.

Written as DNA, the CDR3 is TGTGCCAGCAGCTATGCAGCGGGGAATGAGCAGTTCTTC. Amino acid sequence: CASSYAAGNEQFF. The gene calls are TRBV7-6 and TRBJ2-1; TRBD2 matches at 7 bases. The CDR3 is 13 amino acids. Unmatched junction bases numbered 4, after V lost 4 bases and J lost 7 bases. Germline CDR1 and CDR2: SGHVS and FNYEAQ.

The chain uses TRBV9 and TRBJ2-2, with TRBD1 matching 10 bases. Trimming at V came to 0 bases and at J to 7 bases, leaving 9 bases not matched to a gene. The CDR3 is made up of 17 amino acids. Germline V gene sequence: CDR1 SGDLS, CDR2 YYNGEE. CDR3 coding DNA: TGTGCCAGCAGCGTAGTCTCGGGACAGGGGATGAGCGGGGAGCTGTTTTTT. Residues: CASSVVSGQGMSGELFF. The complete variable domain, with remaining parts taken from reference TRBV9 and TRBJ2-2, reads DSGVTQTPKHLITATGQRVTLRCSPRSGDLSVYWYQQSLDQGLQFLIQYYNGEERAKGNILERFSAQQFPDLHSELNLSSLELGDSALYFCASSVVSGQGMSGELFFGEGSRLTVL.

The chain couples TRBV28 to TRBJ1-2; D is undetermined. Trimming took off 3 bases at V and 8 bases at J, with 7 bases between the two ends. CDR1 is MDHEN, CDR2 SYDVKM, per germline. The CDR3 length is 11 residues. The CDR3 sequence is CASSLKFGYTF. The CDR3 DNA reads TGTGCCAGCAGTTTGAAATTCGGCTACACCTTC.

This chain uses TRBV28 with TRBJ1-1, with 7 bases identical to TRBD1. CDR3 length: 16 residues. Germline loops: CDR1 MDHEN, CDR2 SYDVKM. V lost 4 bases and J lost 9; bases outside the gene matches: 17. The CDR3 region is CASSSPETGQKRQAFF. Written as DNA, the CDR3 is TGTGCCAGCAGTTCCCCTGAGACAGGGCAAAAAAGGCAAGCTTTCTTT.

The chain is built from TRBV10-3 and TRBJ1-5; D remains unclear. The V end lost 4 bases, the J end lost 3 bases, and 10 bases lay between the germline ends. Germline loops: CDR1 ENHRY, CDR2 SYGVKD. The CDR3 length is 14 residues. CDR3 sequence: CAISAEGLNQPQHF. For the CDR3, the DNA is TGTGCCATCAGTGCAGAGGGTCTCAATCAGCCCCAGCATTTT.

The V gene is TRBV27, the J gene TRBJ2-1; TRBD2 might be the D (5 bases). This CDR3 is built from 16 residues. V was clipped by 4 bases and J by 0 bases, with 13 bases between them. Germline values: CDR1 MNHEY, CDR2 SMNVEV (reference sequence). The CDR3 DNA sequence: TGTGCCAGCAGTTCCGCGCTAGCCCTCTCCTACAATGAGCAGTTCTTC. It encodes CASSSALALSYNEQFF.

The chain carries TRBV28 and TRBJ2-2; D is undetermined. In germline, CDR1 is MDHEN, CDR2 SYDVKM. The CDR3 sequence is 14 residues long. Trimming took 6 bases from V and 5 from J, leaving 13 bases between them. The CDR3 reads CASSNRPLTGELFF. The DNA for the CDR3 is TGTGCCAGCAGCAACCGGCCCCTTACCGGGGAGCTGTTTTTT.

This clone showed up just once. J is TRBJ1-5 and V is TRBV6-2 or TRBV6-3; D perhaps matches TRBD1 (6 bases). The V and J ends lost 5 bases and 2 bases respectively, with 13 bases between them. CDR1 and CDR2 from the germline V gene are MNHEY and SVGEGT. The CDR3 is made up of 15 amino acids. The CDR3 loop reads CASSVLGGGNQPQHF. DNA for the CDR3: TGTGCCAGCAGTGTCCTAGGGGGGGGCAATCAGCCCCAGCATTTT.

This sequence joins TRBV25-1 and TRBJ2-1; a weak D match, TRBD1 (5 bases). The germline V and J ends were trimmed by 6 bases and 0 bases, with 12 bases remaining between them. In germline, CDR1 is MGHDK, CDR2 SYGVNS. CDR3 size: 15 residues. The CDR3 sequence is CASSVGQGSYNEQFF. The CDR3, as DNA: TGTGCCAGCAGCGTAGGCCAGGGCTCCTACAATGAGCAGTTCTTC.